The 32 T cell receptor beta chains presented below share a single source sample, sequenced in a study of shared clonotypes between healthy human individuals. TCRdb's table, derived via immunoSEQ multiplex PCR, lists solely in-frame clones and lacks some. The sample consists of 550,000 to 750,000 clones, around 95% of them appearing once. Naive-designated CD8 cells lacked CD45RO, were positively enriched for CCR7, and omitted terminally differentiated effector memory CD45RA+ cells. The specimen was naive CD8+ T cells sorted from blood. All receptors derive from a woman in her 30s in good health.

The V call is TRBV7-3, the J call TRBJ2-4, with TRBD2 identical over 10 bases. Germline CDR1 is SGHTA and CDR2 is FQGTGA. V lost 4 bases to trimming and J lost 6 bases; unmatched junction nucleotides: 15. The CDR3 runs to 18 residues. The CDR3 here is CASSSYRVAGGGGNIQYF. As DNA, the CDR3 is TGTGCCAGCAGCTCCTATAGGGTAGCGGGAGGAGGGGGAAACATTCAGTACTTC.

The gene calls are TRBV9 and TRBJ1-2; possibly TRBD1 for D (5 bases). CDR1 and CDR2 (germline): SGDLS, YYNGEE. Trimming removed 1 base at V and 4 bases at J, with 8 bases between. The CDR3 loop spans 13 amino acids. The CDR3 DNA is TGTGCCAGCAGCGTACAGGGCGGCTATGGCTACACCTTC. It specifies CASSVQGGYGYTF.

The V call is TRBV19, the J call TRBJ2-5; TRBD2 is a possible D gene (6 bases). Germline lookup yields CDR1 LNHDA and CDR2 SQIVND (reference sequence). The CDR3 contains 13 residues. The V end was cut by 9 bases, the J end by 3 bases, with 14 bases between. DNA of the CDR3: TGTGCCAGCGCCCGGGGAGGCAAAGAGACCCAGTACTTC. It yields the protein CASARGGKETQYF.

V usage is TRBV5-6 and J usage is TRBJ1-1, with 7 positions matching TRBD1. The CDR3 consists of 15 residues. Trimming at V came to 4 bases and at J to 4 bases, leaving 10 bases not matched to a gene. Per the germline V gene, CDR1 is SGHDT and CDR2 is YYEEEE. The CDR3 nucleotides are TGTGCCAGCAGCCTGTTGACAGGGTCGGCCACTGAAGCTTTCTTT. This translates into CASSLLTGSATEAFF.

The V call is TRBV5-6, the J call TRBJ2-5; D may be TRBD1 or TRBD2 (6 bases each). V lost 2 bases to trimming and J lost 11 bases, with 22 bases between them. This CDR3 is built from 15 residues. Germline CDR1 is SGHDT and CDR2 is YYEEEE. In DNA, the CDR3 is TGTGCCAGCAGCTTAGGAGGAGGGGGACTTAATGAGCAGTACTTC. Its translation: CASSLGGGGLNEQYF.

The gene calls are TRBV29-1 and TRBJ1-2, with TRBD1 as a possible D gene (6 bases). The CDR3 covers 11 residues. V lost 7 bases and J lost 5, with 11 bases in between. Germline V CDR1 and CDR2: SQVTM, ANQGSEA. The CDR3 here is CSGDTGYGYTF. The CDR3 region has the DNA TGCAGCGGGGATACAGGGTATGGCTACACCTTC.

This clone was detected only once. V gene TRBV28 combines with J gene TRBJ2-7; 8 nucleotides agree with TRBD2. The germline V gene has CDR1 MDHEN and CDR2 SYDVKM. The V gene end was trimmed by 1 base and the J gene end by 7 bases; junction bases not matched to a gene: 12. The CDR3 has 16 residues. The CDR3 loop reads CASSLSAWAGGGEQYF. CDR3 DNA: TGTGCCAGCAGTTTATCTGCATGGGCGGGAGGAGGTGAGCAGTACTTC.

The rearrangement uses TRBV27 and TRBJ2-1; the match to TRBD2 covers 11 bases. Trimming cost V 6 bases and J 8 bases; bases outside gene matches: 9. The CDR3 is 15 residues long. Per germline, CDR1 MNHEY and CDR2 SMNVEV (reference sequence). This CDR3 reads CASRYSALAGDEQFF. CDR3 bases: TGTGCCAGCAGATATAGTGCACTAGCGGGAGATGAGCAGTTCTTC.

The chain joins TRBV7-2 to TRBJ1-2, with 11 bases that match TRBD1. This CDR3 contains 16 residues. Germline V gene sequence: CDR1 SGHTA, CDR2 FQGNSA. The trim removed 4 bases at V and 5 bases at J, leaving 9 bases unmatched. The CDR3: CASSSGQGAMGYGYTF. The CDR3 DNA follows: TGTGCCAGCAGCTCAGGACAGGGGGCGATGGGATATGGCTACACCTTC.

The V call is TRBV14, the J call TRBJ2-1, with TRBD2 identical over 12 bases. Germline-derived CDR1 and CDR2 are SGHDN and FVKESK. V dropped 0 bases and J dropped 5; count of bases not matched to a gene: 5. CDR3 size: 17 residues. This chain's CDR3 is CASSQDLAGGPDNEQFF. DNA of the CDR3: TGTGCCAGCAGCCAAGATCTAGCGGGAGGGCCGGACAATGAGCAGTTCTTC.

The chain joins TRBV5-6 to TRBJ2-2, with D perhaps matching TRBD1 (6 bases). Germline loops: CDR1 SGHDT, CDR2 YYEEEE. The CDR3 is 16 residues long. Deletions cut 0 bases from V and 6 bases from J, with 15 bases between. The CDR3: CASSLANQGSAGELFF. The CDR3 coding sequence is TGTGCCAGCAGCTTGGCCAACCAGGGGTCGGCCGGGGAGCTGTTTTTT.

The gene calls are TRBV30 and TRBJ2-7, with D tentatively TRBD2 (7 bases). The CDR3 is made up of 13 amino acids. Looked up from germline, CDR1 is GTSNPN and CDR2 is SVGIG (reference sequence). V shed 7 bases and J shed 6 bases, with 19 bases lying between them. The CDR3 DNA reads as TGTGCCTTGGGGGGGACATATCCTACCGAGCAGTACTTC. Protein sequence: CALGGTYPTEQYF.

The chain couples TRBV28 to TRBJ2-1, with TRBD2 matching over 11 bases. CDR1 MDHEN and CDR2 SYDVKM come from the germline V gene. V lost 5 bases to trimming and J lost 1 base; unmatched junction nucleotides: 4. The CDR3 loop spans 16 amino acids. The CDR3 bases are TGTGCCAGCAGTCCCCGGACTAGCGGGTCCTACAATGAGCAGTTCTTC. Its translation: CASSPRTSGSYNEQFF.

The chain carries TRBV10-1 and TRBJ2-1; 16 bases align to TRBD2. V shed 6 bases, J shed 7 bases, and the junction held 6 bases outside the gene matches. The CDR3 is made up of 16 amino acids. Germline CDR1 is WNHNN and CDR2 is SYGVQD (reference sequence). The CDR3 DNA is TGCGCCAGCAGCCCGGGACTAGCGGGAGGGCCGAATGAGCAGTTCTTC. Residues: CASSPGLAGGPNEQFF.

The chain employs TRBV28 and TRBJ1-5; D gene ambiguous. Germline CDR1 MDHEN, CDR2 SYDVKM. With 0 bases removed from V and 2 bases from J, the gap between germline ends came to 8 bases. The CDR3 loop spans 15 amino acids. CDR3 protein: CASSLWGIGNQPQHF. CDR3 DNA: TGTGCCAGCAGTTTATGGGGGATCGGCAATCAGCCCCAGCATTTT.

V gene TRBV27 combines with J gene TRBJ2-3; no firm D call. This CDR3 is built from 13 residues. Germline CDR1 and CDR2: MNHEY and SMNVEV (reference sequence). V gave up 4 bases and J gave up 0 bases, with 5 bases separating them. CDR3 protein: CASSSSSTDTQYF. CDR3 nucleotides: TGTGCCAGCAGTTCCTCTAGCACAGATACGCAGTATTTT.

The chain recombines TRBV7-9 with TRBJ2-7, with D perhaps given as TRBD1 or TRBD2 (5 bases each). V gave up 5 bases and J gave up 6 bases, with 17 bases separating them. The CDR3 has 14 amino acids. The germline V gene has CDR1 SEHNR and CDR2 FQNEAQ (reference sequence). CDR3 amino acids: CASSPHGAAGEQYF. Written as DNA, the CDR3 is TGTGCCAGCAGCCCCCACGGGGCCGCCGGCGAGCAGTACTTC.

CDR3 DNA sequence: TGTGCCAGCAGTGGGACAGTGGGGGAGCAGTTCTTC. It codes for CASSGTVGEQFF. This chain connects TRBV25-1 to TRBJ2-1; possibly TRBD1 for D (6 bases). CDR1 is MGHDK, CDR2 SYGVNS, per germline. The CDR3 is 12 residues long. V was trimmed by 4 bases and J by 10 bases, leaving 11 bases between them.

This clone appeared a few times. J is TRBJ2-7 and V is TRBV7-6; the D gene is possibly TRBD2 (6 bases). The germline V gene encodes CDR1 SGHVS and CDR2 FNYEAQ. V lost 5 bases and J 7 bases, leaving 21 bases between the germline ends. The CDR3 is 15 amino acids. The CDR3 here is CASSPRETVKNEQYF. The CDR3 bases are TGTGCCAGCAGCCCACGGGAGACGGTCAAGAATGAGCAGTACTTC.

This clone was recorded once. The gene calls are TRBV28 and TRBJ2-2; 11 bases fit TRBD2. V was clipped by 3 bases and J by 5 bases; unmatched bases: 8. This CDR3 is 17 amino acids long. Germline assignment: CDR1 MDHEN and CDR2 SYDVKM. Written as DNA, the CDR3 is TGTGCCAGCAGTTTGTTACTAGCGGGAGTTGGGACCGGGGAGCTGTTTTTT. Translation: CASSLLLAGVGTGELFF.

The rearrangement uses TRBV6-4 and TRBJ2-2; weak D call: TRBD2 (5 bases). In germline, CDR1 is MRHNA, CDR2 SNTAGT. This CDR3 comprises 13 residues. Trimming left V 6 bases short and J 5 bases short, with 10 bases between. The CDR3 DNA reads TGTGCCAGCAGCGGGGTCGTTACCGGGGAGCTGTTTTTT. This encodes CASSGVVTGELFF.

This clone was counted a single time. J is TRBJ1-2 and V is TRBV6-5; 7 bases align to TRBD1. CDR3 size: 13 residues. Looked up from germline, CDR1 is MNHEY and CDR2 is SVGAGI. The ends lost 6 bases at V and 8 bases at J; junction bases unmatched: 9. The CDR3: CASSQDRVKGYTF. The CDR3 DNA follows: TGTGCCAGCAGCCAAGACAGGGTGAAAGGCTACACCTTC.

The chain joins TRBV4-1 to TRBJ1-2; D is unclear. The V and J ends lost 0 bases and 2 bases respectively, with 10 bases between them. This CDR3 contains 15 residues. Germline CDR1 MGHRA, CDR2 YSYEKL. CDR3 nucleotides: TGCGCCAGCAGCCAAGATGGGGATACGAACTATGGCTACACCTTC. Translated, it gives CASSQDGDTNYGYTF.

The rearrangement links TRBV28 to TRBJ2-2; TRBD2 might be the D (6 bases). From germline, CDR1 is MDHEN and CDR2 SYDVKM. Between the trimmed V and J ends, which lost 2 bases and 6 bases, there was a span of 10 bases. CDR3 length: 14 residues. CDR3 sequence: CASSLTGTAGELFF. CDR3 DNA sequence: TGTGCCAGCAGTTTAACCGGGACTGCCGGGGAGCTGTTTTTT.

V gene TRBV7-8 combines with J gene TRBJ2-2; TRBD1 aligns across 7 bases. This CDR3 has 17 amino acids. Germline CDR1 and CDR2: SGHVS and FQNEAQ. Unmatched junction bases numbered 4, after V lost 0 bases and J lost 0 bases. As DNA, the CDR3 is TGTGCCAGCAGCTTAGCGCTAGGGACAGCGAACACCGGGGAGCTGTTTTTT. Protein: CASSLALGTANTGELFF. The variable domain in full, completed from reference TRBV7-8 and TRBJ2-2, reads GAGVSQSPRYKVAKRGQDVALRCDPISGHVSLFWYQQALGQGPEFLTYFQNEAQLDKSGLPSDRFFAERPEGSVSTLKIQRTQQEDSAVYLCASSLALGTANTGELFFGEGSRLTVL.

The gene calls are TRBV20-1 and TRBJ2-1; 7 bases map to TRBD1. V gave up 7 bases and J gave up 7 bases; unmatched junction bases: 4. The CDR3 consists of 11 residues. Germline V lookup: CDR1 DFQATT, CDR2 SNEGSKA (reference sequence). CDR3 sequence (DNA): TGCAGTGTACTACAGGGGAATGAGCAGTTCTTC. It is translated as CSVLQGNEQFF.

This clone was seen a single time. The chain carries TRBV28 and TRBJ1-3, with 7 bases identical to TRBD1. Germline values: CDR1 MDHEN, CDR2 SYDVKM. The CDR3 has 18 amino acids. J gave up 0 bases and V 4 bases, and 12 bases lay outside the gene matches. CDR3 nucleotides: TGTGCCAGCAGTTCGTCCGTGGACAGGACTTACTCTGGAAACACCATATATTTT. This codes for CASSSSVDRTYSGNTIYF.

The chain employs TRBV6-6 and TRBJ2-2; D is unclear. This CDR3 is 15 amino acids long. Germline V CDR1 and CDR2: MNHNY, SVGAGI (reference sequence). V was trimmed by 3 bases and J by 6 bases, leaving 14 bases between them. CDR3 sequence: CASSYFAKVAGELFF. CDR3 sequence (DNA): TGTGCCAGCAGTTATTTCGCGAAGGTAGCCGGGGAGCTGTTTTTT.

This rearrangement joins TRBV9 to TRBJ2-3, with 13 nucleotides matching TRBD2. V dropped 4 bases and J dropped 4; count of bases not matched to a gene: 12. The CDR3 has 18 residues. The V gene's germline CDR1 is SGDLS and CDR2 YYNGEE. The CDR3 reads CASSLRTSGSALPDTQYF. As DNA, the CDR3 is TGTGCCAGCAGCCTCCGGACTAGCGGGAGTGCCCTCCCAGATACGCAGTATTTT.

Here the CDR3 DNA reads TGTGCCAGCAGGGAATACTACAATGAGCAGTTCTTC. This codes for CASREYYNEQFF. V is TRBV6-1 and J is TRBJ2-1; D not resolved. Trimming took 6 bases from V and 3 from J, leaving 6 bases between them. CDR1 is MNHNS and CDR2 is SASEGT in the germline V gene. CDR3 length: 12 residues.

This chain joins TRBV5-4 and TRBJ1-3, with TRBD1 matching 7 bases. Germline trimming cut 5 bases from V and 0 bases from J; bases unmatched to any gene: 5. CDR1 is SGHNT and CDR2 is YYREEE in the germline V gene (reference sequence). The CDR3 is made up of 15 amino acids. For the CDR3, the DNA is TGTGCCAGCAGGAATTGGGACAGCTCTGGAAACACCATATATTTT. It translates to CASRNWDSSGNTIYF.

The V gene is TRBV19, the J gene TRBJ2-2; D gene uncertain. Germline V gene lookup returns CDR1 LNHDA and CDR2 SQIVND (reference sequence). The CDR3 contains 14 residues. Between the trimmed V and J ends, which lost 10 bases and 2 bases, there was a span of 14 bases. As DNA, the CDR3 is TGTGCCACCTCGCCGGGTCCCAACACCGGGGAGCTGTTTTTT. This encodes CATSPGPNTGELFF.